This TCR beta chain is drawn from a study of resident and recirculating memory T cells in vitiligo. Using immunoSEQ multiplex PCR, the repertoire was profiled, and TCRdb retains in-frame clones only, with some absent. The table records 40,000 to 50,000 clones, around 90% of them present only once. The length of the CDR3 is 16 residues. V lost 1 base and J lost 0; bases outside the gene matches: 1. Germline V gene data show CDR1 as SGHDN and CDR2 as FVKESK. The sample taken for sequencing was blood. The clonotype originates from a male donor with vitiligo. The chain carries TRBV14 and TRBJ2-3, with TRBD2 matching over 10 bases. The CDR3 nucleotides read TGTGCCAGCAGCCAAGCTAGCGGGAGAAGCACAGATACGCAGTATTTT. Its translation is CASSQASGRSTDTQYF.